These 8 T cell receptor beta chains share one sample of origin, sequenced in a study of control samples from healthy donors and cancer patients. TCRdb's table, derived via immunoSEQ multiplex PCR, lists solely in-frame clones and lacks some. In the table there are fewer than 120,000 clones, roughly 90% of which are singletons. The source material was PBMCs. These receptors were taken from a woman aged 60-70 years with lung cancer.

The rearrangement uses TRBV25-1 and TRBJ1-2; D ambiguous. Trimming cost V 2 bases and J 6 bases, with 16 bases left between them. Looked up from germline, CDR1 is MGHDK and CDR2 is SYGVNS. The CDR3 covers 15 residues. Here the CDR3 reads CASSEGFARPDGYTF. Here the CDR3 DNA reads TGTGCCAGCAGTGAAGGGTTCGCCAGACCAGATGGCTACACCTTC.

The rearrangement links TRBV25-1 to TRBJ1-2; D remains unclear. The CDR3 spans 11 residues. V lost 4 bases to trimming and J lost 8 bases, with 8 bases between them. Germline CDR1 and CDR2: MGHDK and SYGVNS. The CDR3 coding sequence is TGTGCCAGCAGTGGGACTTTGGGCTACACCTTC. The encoded protein is CASSGTLGYTF.

This chain links TRBV27 with TRBJ1-2; 9 bases map to TRBD1. Per germline, CDR1 MNHEY and CDR2 SMNVEV (reference sequence). The V gene end was trimmed by 1 base and the J gene end by 5 bases; junction bases not matched to a gene: 2. This CDR3 has 14 residues. The chain's CDR3 is CASSLFGTGYGYTF. The CDR3 DNA reads TGTGCCAGCAGTTTATTTGGGACAGGGTATGGCTACACCTTC.

The chain recombines TRBV7-3 with TRBJ2-6; 8 nucleotides agree with TRBD2. This CDR3 is 17 amino acids long. V was clipped by 5 bases and J by 0 bases; unmatched bases: 6. Germline CDR1 and CDR2: SGHTA and FQGTGA. The CDR3 here is CASSPAGTSSGANVLTF. Written as DNA, the CDR3 is TGTGCCAGCAGCCCCGCCGGGACTAGCTCTGGGGCCAACGTCCTGACTTTC. Using reference TRBV7-3 and TRBJ2-6 for the parts outside the CDR3, the full variable domain is GAGVSQTPSNKVTEKGKYVELRCDPISGHTALYWYRQSLGQGPEFLIYFQGTGAADDSGLPNDRFFAVRPEGSVSTLKIQRTERGDSAVYLCASSPAGTSSGANVLTFGAGSRLTVL.

This chain uses TRBV6-2 or TRBV6-3 with TRBJ2-5; possibly TRBD1 for D (5 bases). The V end lost 0 bases, the J end lost 4 bases, and 9 bases lay between the germline ends. Germline V lookup: CDR1 MNHEY, CDR2 SVGEGT. CDR3 size: 14 residues. The CDR3 nucleotides read TGTGCCAGCAGTTACTCGTCAGGGTCAGAGACCCAGTACTTC. It yields the protein CASSYSSGSETQYF.

The chain uses TRBV5-1 and TRBJ1-4, with D possibly being TRBD1 (5 bases). Germline V gene data show CDR1 as SGHRS and CDR2 as YFSETQ. V shed 5 bases and J shed 3 bases, with 14 bases lying between them. The CDR3 is 15 amino acids. CDR3: CASSWAGDPNEKLFF. The CDR3, as DNA: TGCGCCAGCAGTTGGGCTGGGGACCCTAATGAAAAACTGTTTTTT.

The rearrangement uses TRBV27 and TRBJ1-1; possible D gene TRBD1, 5 bases. CDR3 length: 14 residues. Germline assignment: CDR1 MNHEY and CDR2 SMNVEV (reference sequence). Trimming stripped 6 bases from V and 3 bases from J, with 14 bases between. The DNA for the CDR3 is TGTGCCAGCAGCAAGGGGATTGGAGACACTGAAGCTTTCTTT. Protein product: CASSKGIGDTEAFF.

The chain has TRBV29-1 and TRBJ1-1; D gene unclear. Per the germline V gene, CDR1 is SQVTM and CDR2 is ANQGSEA. There are 11 residues in the CDR3. Between the trimmed V and J ends, which lost 2 bases and 0 bases, there was a span of 1 base. CDR3: CSVELNTEAFF. The CDR3 nucleotides are TGCAGCGTTGAACTGAACACTGAAGCTTTCTTT.